This T cell receptor (beta chain) emerged from a study of shared clonotypes between healthy human individuals. Whole-study context: The plates for each donor numbered three CD4 naive, three CD4 memory, two CD8 naive and one CD8 memory.

Trimming took 5 bases from V and 10 from J, leaving 18 bases between them. Germline lookup yields CDR1 SGHTA and CDR2 FQGNSA. The CDR3 consists of 14 residues. Comments on this clone: The antigen remains undetermined.

Clones were sequenced by immunoSEQ multiplex PCR, and TCRdb holds only the in-frame ones, with some missing. This sample has 2.3 million or so clones, with 85% to 95% found just once. General study results and limits: Sorted-subset sequencing, rarefaction showed, was incomplete despite large depth.

HIV-negative, healthy adults without recent acute infections or vaccinations were the donors. The origin of this receptor is a man between 18 and 35 years old in good health. Some clones in this sample may be carry-over from other donors' samples. The genes are TRBV7-2 and TRBJ2-1; D possibly corresponds to TRBD2 (5 bases). Sequences were obtained from naive CD4+ T cells from PBMCs. Subset indicated: CD45RA+ positively selected. In DNA, the CDR3 is TGTGCCAGCAGCCGCCTAGCTCAATCGGAAGAGCAGTTCTTC. Its protein is CASSRLAQSEEQFF. Full variable domain (outside the CDR3, taken from reference TRBV7-2 and TRBJ2-1): GAGVSQSPSNKVTEKGKDVELRCDPISGHTALYWYRQSLGQGLEFLIYFQGNSAPDKSGLPSDRFSAERTGGSVSTLTIQRTQQEDSAVYLCASSRLAQSEEQFFGPGTRLTVL.